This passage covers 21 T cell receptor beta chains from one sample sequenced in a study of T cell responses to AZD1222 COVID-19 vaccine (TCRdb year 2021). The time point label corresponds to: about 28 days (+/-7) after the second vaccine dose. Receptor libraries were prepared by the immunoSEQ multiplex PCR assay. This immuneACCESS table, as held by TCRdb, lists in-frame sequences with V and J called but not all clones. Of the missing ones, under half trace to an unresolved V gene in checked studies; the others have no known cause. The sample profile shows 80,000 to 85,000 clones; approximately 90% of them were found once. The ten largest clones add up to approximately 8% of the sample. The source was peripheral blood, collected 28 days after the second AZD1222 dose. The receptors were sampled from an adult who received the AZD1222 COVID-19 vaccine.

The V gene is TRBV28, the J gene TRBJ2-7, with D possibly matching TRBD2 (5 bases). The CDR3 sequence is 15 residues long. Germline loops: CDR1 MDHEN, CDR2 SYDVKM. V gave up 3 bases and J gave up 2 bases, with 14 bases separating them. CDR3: CASSFIGGPAYEQYF. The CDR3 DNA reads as TGTGCCAGCAGTTTCATCGGAGGACCCGCCTACGAGCAGTACTTC.

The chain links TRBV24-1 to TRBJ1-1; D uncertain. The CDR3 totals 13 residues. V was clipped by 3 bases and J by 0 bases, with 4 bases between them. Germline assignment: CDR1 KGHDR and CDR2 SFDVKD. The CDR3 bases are TGTGCCACCAGTGATGGCATGAACACTGAAGCTTTCTTT. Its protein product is CATSDGMNTEAFF.

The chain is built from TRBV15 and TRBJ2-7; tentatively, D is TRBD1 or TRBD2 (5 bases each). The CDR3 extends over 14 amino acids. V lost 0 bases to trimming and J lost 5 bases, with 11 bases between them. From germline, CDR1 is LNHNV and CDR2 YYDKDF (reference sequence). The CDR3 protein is CATSRERGVDEQYF. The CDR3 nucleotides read TGTGCCACCAGCAGAGAGAGAGGGGTCGACGAGCAGTACTTC.

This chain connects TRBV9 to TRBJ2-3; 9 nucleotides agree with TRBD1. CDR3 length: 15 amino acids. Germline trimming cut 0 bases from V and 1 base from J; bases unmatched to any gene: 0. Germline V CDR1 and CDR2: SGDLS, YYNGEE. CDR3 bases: TGTGCCAGCAGCGTAGGGGACAGGGGCACAGATACGCAGTATTTT. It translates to CASSVGDRGTDTQYF. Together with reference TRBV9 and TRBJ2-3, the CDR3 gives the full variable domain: DSGVTQTPKHLITATGQRVTLRCSPRSGDLSVYWYQQSLDQGLQFLIQYYNGEERAKGNILERFSAQQFPDLHSELNLSSLELGDSALYFCASSVGDRGTDTQYFGPGTRLTVL.

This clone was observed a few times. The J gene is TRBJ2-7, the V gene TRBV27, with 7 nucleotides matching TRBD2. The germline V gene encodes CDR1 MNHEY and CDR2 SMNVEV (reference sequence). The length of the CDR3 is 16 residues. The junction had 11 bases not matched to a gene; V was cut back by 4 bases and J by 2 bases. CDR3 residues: CASSSHQTSKPYEQYF. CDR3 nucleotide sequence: TGTGCCAGCAGTTCCCACCAGACTAGCAAACCCTACGAGCAGTACTTC.

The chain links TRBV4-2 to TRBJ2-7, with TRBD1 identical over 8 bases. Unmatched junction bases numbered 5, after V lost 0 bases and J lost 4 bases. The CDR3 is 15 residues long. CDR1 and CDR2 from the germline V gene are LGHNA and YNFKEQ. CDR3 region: CASSQDPGGVYEQYF. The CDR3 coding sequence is TGTGCCAGCAGCCAAGATCCAGGGGGCGTATACGAGCAGTACTTC.

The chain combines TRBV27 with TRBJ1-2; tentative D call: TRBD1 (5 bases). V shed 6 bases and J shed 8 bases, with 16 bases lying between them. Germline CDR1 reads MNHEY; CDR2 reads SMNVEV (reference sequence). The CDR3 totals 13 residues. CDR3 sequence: CASSKGPLSGYTF. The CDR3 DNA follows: TGTGCCAGCAGCAAGGGGCCTCTTTCGGGCTACACCTTC.

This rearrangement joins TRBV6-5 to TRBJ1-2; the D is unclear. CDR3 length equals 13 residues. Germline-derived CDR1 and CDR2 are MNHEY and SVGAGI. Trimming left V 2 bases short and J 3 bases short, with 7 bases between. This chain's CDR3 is CASSYGWDYGYTF. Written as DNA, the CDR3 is TGTGCCAGCAGTTACGGTTGGGACTATGGCTACACCTTC.

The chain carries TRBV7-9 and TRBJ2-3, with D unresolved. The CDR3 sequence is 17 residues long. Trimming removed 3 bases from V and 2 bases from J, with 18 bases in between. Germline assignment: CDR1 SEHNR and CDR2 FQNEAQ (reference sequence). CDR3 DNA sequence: TGTGCCAGCAGCTTCCTGGCAGGTGGGGTTTCCACAGATACGCAGTATTTT. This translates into CASSFLAGGVSTDTQYF.

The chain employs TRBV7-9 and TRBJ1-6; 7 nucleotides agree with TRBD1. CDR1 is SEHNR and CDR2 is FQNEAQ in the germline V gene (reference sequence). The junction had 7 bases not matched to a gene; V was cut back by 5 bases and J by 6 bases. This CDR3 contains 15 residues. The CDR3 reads CASSAQGTINSPLHF. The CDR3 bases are TGTGCCAGCAGCGCACAGGGGACTATTAATTCACCCCTCCACTTT.

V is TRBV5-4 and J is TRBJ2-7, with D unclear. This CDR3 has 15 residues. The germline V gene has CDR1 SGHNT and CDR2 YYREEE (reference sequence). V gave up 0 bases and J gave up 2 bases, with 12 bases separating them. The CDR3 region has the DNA TGTGCCAGCAGCTTGGGGACCCTCACTACCTACGAGCAGTACTTC. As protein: CASSLGTLTTYEQYF.

This CDR3 reads CSVERATNTEAFF. CDR3 DNA: TGCAGCGTTGAACGGGCCACCAACACTGAAGCTTTCTTT. V is TRBV29-1 and J is TRBJ1-1, with D uncertain. The germline V gene encodes CDR1 SQVTM and CDR2 ANQGSEA. The CDR3 is made up of 13 amino acids. With 2 bases removed from V and 2 bases from J, the gap between germline ends came to 9 bases.

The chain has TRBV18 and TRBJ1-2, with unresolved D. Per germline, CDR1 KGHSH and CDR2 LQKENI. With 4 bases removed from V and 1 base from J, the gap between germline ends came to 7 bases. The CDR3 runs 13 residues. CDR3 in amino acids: CASSLDLNYGYTF. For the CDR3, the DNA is TGTGCCAGCTCACTTGACCTTAACTATGGCTACACCTTC. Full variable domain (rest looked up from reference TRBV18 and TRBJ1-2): NAGVMQNPRHLVRRRGQEARLRCSPMKGHSHVYWYRQLPEEGLKFMVYLQKENIIDESGMPKERFSAEFPKEGPSILRIQQVVRGDSAAYFCASSLDLNYGYTFGSGTRLTVV.

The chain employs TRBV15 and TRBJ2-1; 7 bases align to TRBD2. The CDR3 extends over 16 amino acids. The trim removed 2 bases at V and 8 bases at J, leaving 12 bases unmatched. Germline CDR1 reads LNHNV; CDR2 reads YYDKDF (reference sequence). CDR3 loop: CATSRPGTKISDEQFF. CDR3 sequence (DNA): TGTGCCACCAGCAGACCCGGGACTAAGATATCAGATGAGCAGTTCTTC.

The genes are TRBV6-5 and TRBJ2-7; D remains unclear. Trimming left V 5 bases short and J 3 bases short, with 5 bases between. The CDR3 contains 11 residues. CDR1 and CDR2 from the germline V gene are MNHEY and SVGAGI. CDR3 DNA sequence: TGTGCCAGCAGTAACCGCTACGAGCAGTACTTC. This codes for CASSNRYEQYF.

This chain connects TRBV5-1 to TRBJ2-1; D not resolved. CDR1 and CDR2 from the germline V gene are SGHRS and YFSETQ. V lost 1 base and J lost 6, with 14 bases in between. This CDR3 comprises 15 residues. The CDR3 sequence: CASSLTGPRSNEQFF. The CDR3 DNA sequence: TGCGCCAGCAGCTTGACCGGGCCGCGGTCCAATGAGCAGTTCTTC.

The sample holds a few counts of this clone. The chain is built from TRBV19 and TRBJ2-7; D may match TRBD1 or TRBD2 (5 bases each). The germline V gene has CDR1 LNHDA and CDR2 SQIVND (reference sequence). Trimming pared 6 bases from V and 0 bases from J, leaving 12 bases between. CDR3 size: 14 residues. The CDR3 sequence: CASSRGGGSYEQYF. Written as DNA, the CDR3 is TGTGCCAGTAGCCGGGGTGGGGGCTCCTACGAGCAGTACTTC. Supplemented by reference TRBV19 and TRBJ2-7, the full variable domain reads DGGITQSPKYLFRKEGQNVTLSCEQNLNHDAMYWYRQDPGQGLRLIYYSQIVNDFQKGDIAEGYSVSREKKESFPLTVTSAQKNPTAFYLCASSRGGGSYEQYFGPGTRLTVT.

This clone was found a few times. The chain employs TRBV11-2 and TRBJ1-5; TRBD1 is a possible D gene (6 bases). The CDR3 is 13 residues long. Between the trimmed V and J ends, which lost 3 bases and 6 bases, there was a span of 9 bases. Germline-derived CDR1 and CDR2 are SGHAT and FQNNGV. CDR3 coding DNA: TGTGCCAGCAGCTTTACAGGGCGTCAGCCCCAGCATTTT. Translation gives CASSFTGRQPQHF.

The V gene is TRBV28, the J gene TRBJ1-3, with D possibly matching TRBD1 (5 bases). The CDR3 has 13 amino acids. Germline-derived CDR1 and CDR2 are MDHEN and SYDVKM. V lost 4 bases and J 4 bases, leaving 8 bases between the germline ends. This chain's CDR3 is CASSSGSGNTIYF. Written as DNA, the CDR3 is TGTGCCAGCAGTTCAGGGTCGGGAAACACCATATATTTT. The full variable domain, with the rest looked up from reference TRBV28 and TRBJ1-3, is DVKVTQSSRYLVKRTGEKVFLECVQDMDHENMFWYRQDPGLGLRLIYFSYDVKMKEKGDIPEGYSVSREKKERFSLILESASTNQTSMYLCASSSGSGNTIYFGEGSWLTVV.

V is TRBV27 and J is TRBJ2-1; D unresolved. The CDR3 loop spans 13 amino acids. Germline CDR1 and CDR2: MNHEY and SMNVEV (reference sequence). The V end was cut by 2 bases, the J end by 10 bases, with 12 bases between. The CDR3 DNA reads TGTGCCAGCAGTTTAGATCCGAGGCAGGAGCAGTTCTTC. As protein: CASSLDPRQEQFF.

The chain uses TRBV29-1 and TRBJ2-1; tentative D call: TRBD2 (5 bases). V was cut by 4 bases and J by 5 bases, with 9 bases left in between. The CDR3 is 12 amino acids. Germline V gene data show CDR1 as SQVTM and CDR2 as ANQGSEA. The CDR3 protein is CSVGAGDNEQFF. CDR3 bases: TGCAGCGTTGGGGCCGGGGACAATGAGCAGTTCTTC.